This T cell receptor beta chain was profiled in a study of blood T cell repertoires in COVID-19. For the study at large: Italy, Spain and the United States were the sources of the convalescent and acute COVID-19 samples.

In the authors' workflow: Reference gene primers were amplified, and this amplification served to estimate nucleated cell counts. Sequenced by immunoSEQ multiplex PCR; TCRdb stores in-frame clones only, minus some. V and J calls and clone size are copied from that table; D and trimming were computed from the DNA. The table shows fewer than 250,000 clones, with 70% to 85% occurring only once. This CDR3 contains 14 residues. V lost 3 bases, J lost 4 bases, and 2 bases stayed unmatched. Germline V CDR1 and CDR2: SGHAT, FQNNGV. The J gene is TRBJ2-2, the V gene TRBV11-2; 7 nucleotides line up with TRBD2. The sequenced sample consisted of peripheral blood. The source is a woman older than 75 with acute or convalescent COVID-19. Here the CDR3 reads CASSFRGSTGELFF. The CDR3 bases are TGTGCCAGCAGCTTTCGCGGGAGCACCGGGGAGCTGTTTTTT.